A selection of T cell receptor beta chains follows, all from one sample in a study of blood T cell repertoires in COVID-19. Repertoires were generated with immunoSEQ multiplex PCR, while TCRdb's copy carries only in-frame clones and drops some. The sample yields about 100,000 clones, about 90% seen once. The sample consisted of peripheral blood. These receptors all stem from a human donor in a cohort sampled during active COVID-19. The CDR3 runs from the conserved cysteine through the conserved F or W. The D gene is left open where the match is weak. Size is stated for part of the rows, as once, few or many counts, or as a class when the clone is expanded.

NA	TRBV6-2/TRBV6-3	TRBJ1-4	NA	TGTGCCAGCAGTTCTACAGGGACCGCTAATGAAAAACTGTTTTTT	CASSSTGTANEKLFF
NA	TRBV5-5	TRBJ1-2	NA	TGTGCCAGCGTCCTAGCCGGGACATACTATGGCTACACCTTC	CASVLAGTYYGYTF
NA	TRBV19	TRBJ2-1	TRBD1	TGTGCCAGCCAGACAGGGGAGGTACCCTACAATGAGCAGTTCTTC	CASQTGEVPYNEQFF
NA	TRBV28	TRBJ1-6	TRBD1	TGTGCCAGCAGTTCTAGGGGGCAGGGTTCACCCCTCCACTTT	CASSSRGQGSPLHF
NA	TRBV10-3	TRBJ2-7	NA	TGTGCCATCAGTGAGAAGGGACAAGTCTACGAGCAGTACTTC	CAISEKGQVYEQYF
NA	TRBV6-4	TRBJ1-5	TRBD1	TGTGCCAGCAGTGACTCAAGGACAGGGATGAGAAATCAGCCCCAGCATTTT	CASSDSRTGMRNQPQHF
NA	TRBV6-1	TRBJ1-1	NA	TGTGCCAGCAGTGACGGCAGGGGCACTGAAGCTTTCTTT	CASSDGRGTEAFF
once	TRBV5-1	TRBJ1-1	NA	TGCGCCAGCAGCTTCCTCCTACAGGGAGTAAACACTGAAGCTTTCTTT	CASSFLLQGVNTEAFF
NA	TRBV11-2	TRBJ1-3	NA	TGTGCCAGCAGCTGGAAGGACAGAGGAAACACCATATATTTT	CASSWKDRGNTIYF
few	TRBV18	TRBJ1-5	TRBD1	TGTGCCAGCTCCCCCAAGACAGGGAACAATCAGCCCCAGCATTTT	CASSPKTGNNQPQHF
NA	TRBV28	TRBJ2-5	TRBD2	TGTGCCAGCAGTACTAGCGGGAGTGCTGGGGAGACCCAGTACTTC	CASSTSGSAGETQYF
NA	TRBV28	TRBJ1-2	NA	TGTGCCAGCAGTTTCCCCGGAGGGTATGGCTACACCTTC	CASSFPGGYGYTF
NA	TRBV18	TRBJ2-1	TRBD2	TGTGCCAGCTCACCAAGGTTGCGGGAGGCCCACAATGAGCAGTTCTTC	CASSPRLREAHNEQFF
NA	TRBV7-8	TRBJ2-7	NA	TGTGCCAGCCGAGTGGGACAAAGCTCCTACGAGCAGTACTTC	CASRVGQSSYEQYF
NA	TRBV2	TRBJ2-3	NA	TGTGCCAGCACAGAACCCCCCAAAGAAGATACGCAGTATTTT	CASTEPPKEDTQYF
NA	TRBV29-1	TRBJ1-2	NA	TGCAGCGTTGGGGCCCAGAGTGGGGGGAACTATGGCTACACCTTC	CSVGAQSGGNYGYTF
NA	TRBV7-2	TRBJ2-5	NA	TGTGCCAGCAGCTTAGGGCAACCGGGGTCGAGAGAGACCCAGTACTTC	CASSLGQPGSRETQYF
once	TRBV18	TRBJ2-1	NA	TGTGCCAGCTCACCACGGGCTTCTCCAGGTAATGAGCAGTTCTTC	CASSPRASPGNEQFF
NA	TRBV27	TRBJ1-1	NA	TGTGCCAGCAGCTCTTCAGGGTTCGGGAACACTGAAGCTTTCTTT	CASSSSGFGNTEAFF